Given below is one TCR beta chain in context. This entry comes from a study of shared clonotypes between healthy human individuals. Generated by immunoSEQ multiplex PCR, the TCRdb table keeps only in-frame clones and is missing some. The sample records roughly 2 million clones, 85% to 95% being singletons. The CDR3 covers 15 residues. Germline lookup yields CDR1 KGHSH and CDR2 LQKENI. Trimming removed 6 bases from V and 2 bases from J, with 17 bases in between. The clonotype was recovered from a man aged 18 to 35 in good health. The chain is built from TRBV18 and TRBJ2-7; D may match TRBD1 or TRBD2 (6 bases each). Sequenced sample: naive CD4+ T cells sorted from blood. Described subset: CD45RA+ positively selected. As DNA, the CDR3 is TGTGCCAGCTCGCGGATGTGGGGGGCAGCCTACGAGCAGTACTTC. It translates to CASSRMWGAAYEQYF.